This paragraph reports one T cell receptor (beta chain). Other DNA sequences in this sample translate to the same CDR3. The sample is drawn from a study of shared clonotypes between healthy human individuals. Study overall: Used for every donor were three CD4 naive, three CD4 memory, two CD8 naive and one CD8 memory plate.

CDR1 and CDR2 from the germline V gene are LNHDA and SQIVND (reference sequence). The CDR3 extends over 12 amino acids. Trimming removed 4 bases from V and 3 bases from J, with 5 bases in between. Replicate sorted-subset PCRs were loaded with around 210 ng DNA, 30,000 to 35,000 T cell genomes. Here immunoSEQ multiplex PCR was the method, and the copy in TCRdb shows in-frame clones only, minus some. The sample carries 2 million to 2.5 million clones, approximately 96% recorded once. Sequencing was carried out using naive CD4+ T cells sorted from blood. Stated subset: CD45RA+ positively selected. This receptor was obtained from a man aged 18 to 30 in good health. The chain links TRBV19 to TRBJ2-3, with D hard to call. CDR3 loop: CASSTGTDTQYF. In DNA form, the CDR3 reads TGTGCCAGTAGTACCGGGACAGATACGCAGTATTTT.